The clone carrying this TCR beta chain came up many times. Its antigen is undetermined. Unmatched junction bases numbered 2, after V lost 0 bases and J lost 0 bases. This CDR3 spans 16 amino acids. CDR1 and CDR2 from the germline V gene are LGHDT and YNNKEL (reference sequence). The sample originates from a study of T cells after yellow fever vaccination. Study-wide results and limits: Clones that expanded after primary vaccination mostly reappeared after the booster (just under 98% CD4, 80% to 90% CD8).

TCRdb called the 5' RACE reads again in MiXCR, with one record for every CDR3 protein. The table has around 310,000 distinct CDR3 sequences, 3.6% seen once. V and J are TRBV3-1 and TRBJ2-3; the match to TRBD2 covers 8 bases. Sequencing used PBMCs, obtained on the day of the yellow fever booster vaccination. This receptor was obtained from a man younger than 35 who received the YFV17D yellow fever vaccine. The CDR3 sequence: CASSQEAGGSTDTQYF. The CDR3 DNA sequence: TGTGCCAGCAGCCAAGAGGCGGGGGGTAGCACAGATACGCAGTATTTT.